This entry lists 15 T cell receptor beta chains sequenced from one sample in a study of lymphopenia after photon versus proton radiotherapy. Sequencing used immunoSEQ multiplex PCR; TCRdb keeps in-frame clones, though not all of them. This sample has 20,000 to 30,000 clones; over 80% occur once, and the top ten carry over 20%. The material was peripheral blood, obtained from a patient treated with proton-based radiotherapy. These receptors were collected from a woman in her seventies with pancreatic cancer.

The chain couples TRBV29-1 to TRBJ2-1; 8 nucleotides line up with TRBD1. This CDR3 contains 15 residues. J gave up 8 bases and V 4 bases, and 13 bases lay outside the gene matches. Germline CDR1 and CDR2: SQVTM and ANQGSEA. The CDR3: CSVGLGQGSRDEQFF. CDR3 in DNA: TGCAGCGTTGGTCTCGGACAGGGAAGCCGGGATGAGCAGTTCTTC.

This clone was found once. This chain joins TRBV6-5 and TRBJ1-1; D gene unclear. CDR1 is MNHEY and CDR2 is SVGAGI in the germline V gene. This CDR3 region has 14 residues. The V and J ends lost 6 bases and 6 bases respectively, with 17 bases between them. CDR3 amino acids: CASSPWVVSAEAFF. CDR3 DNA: TGTGCCAGCAGCCCTTGGGTGGTTAGTGCTGAAGCTTTCTTT.

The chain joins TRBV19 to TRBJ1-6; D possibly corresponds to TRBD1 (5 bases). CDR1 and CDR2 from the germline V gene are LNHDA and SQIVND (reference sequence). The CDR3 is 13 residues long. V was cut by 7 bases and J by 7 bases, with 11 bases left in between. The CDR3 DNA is TGTGCCAGTAATAACGGGGGGAATTCACCCCTCCACTTT. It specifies CASNNGGNSPLHF.

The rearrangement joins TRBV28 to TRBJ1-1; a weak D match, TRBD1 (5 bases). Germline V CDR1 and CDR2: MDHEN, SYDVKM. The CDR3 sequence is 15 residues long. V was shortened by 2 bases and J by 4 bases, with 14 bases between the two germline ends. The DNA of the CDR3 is TGTGCCAGCAGTTTACAGGCAGGGAAGGGCACTGAAGCTTTCTTT. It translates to CASSLQAGKGTEAFF. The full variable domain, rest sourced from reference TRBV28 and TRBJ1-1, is DVKVTQSSRYLVKRTGEKVFLECVQDMDHENMFWYRQDPGLGLRLIYFSYDVKMKEKGDIPEGYSVSREKKERFSLILESASTNQTSMYLCASSLQAGKGTEAFFGQGTRLTVV.

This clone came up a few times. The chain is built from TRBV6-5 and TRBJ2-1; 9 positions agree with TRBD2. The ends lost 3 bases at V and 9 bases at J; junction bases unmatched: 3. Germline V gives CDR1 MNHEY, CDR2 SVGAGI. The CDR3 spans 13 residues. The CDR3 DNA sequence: TGTGCCAGCAGTTATTTAGCGGGAGCTGAGCAGTTCTTC. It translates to CASSYLAGAEQFF.

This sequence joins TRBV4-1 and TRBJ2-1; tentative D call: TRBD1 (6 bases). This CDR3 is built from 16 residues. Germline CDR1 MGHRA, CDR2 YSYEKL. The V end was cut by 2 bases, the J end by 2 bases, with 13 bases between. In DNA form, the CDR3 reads TGCGCCAGCAGCCAATCTACAGGGTTCCCCTACAATGAGCAGTTCTTC. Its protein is CASSQSTGFPYNEQFF.

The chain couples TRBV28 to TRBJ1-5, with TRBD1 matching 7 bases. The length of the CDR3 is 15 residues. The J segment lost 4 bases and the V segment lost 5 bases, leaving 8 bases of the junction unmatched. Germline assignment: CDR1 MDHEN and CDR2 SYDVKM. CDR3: CASSPLDRANQPQHF. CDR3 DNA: TGTGCCAGCAGTCCCCTCGACAGGGCGAATCAGCCCCAGCATTTT.

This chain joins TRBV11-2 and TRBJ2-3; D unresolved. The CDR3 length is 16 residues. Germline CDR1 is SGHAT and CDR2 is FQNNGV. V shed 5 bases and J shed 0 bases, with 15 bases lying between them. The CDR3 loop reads CASSPSPGQSTDTQYF. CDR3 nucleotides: TGTGCCAGCAGCCCTTCTCCCGGCCAAAGCACAGATACGCAGTATTTT.

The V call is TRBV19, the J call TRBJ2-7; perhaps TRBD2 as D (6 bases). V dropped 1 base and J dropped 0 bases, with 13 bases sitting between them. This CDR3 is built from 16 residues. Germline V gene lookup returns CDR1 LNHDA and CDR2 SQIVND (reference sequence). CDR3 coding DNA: TGTGCCAGTAGTATAGCAGAAGGGACTTACTCCTACGAGCAGTACTTC. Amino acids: CASSIAEGTYSYEQYF.

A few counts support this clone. The CDR3 spells CAISERSGTGVPNYGYTF. The CDR3 DNA is TGTGCCATCAGTGAGCGTAGCGGGACAGGGGTCCCTAACTATGGCTACACCTTC. The chain uses TRBV10-3 and TRBJ1-2, with 10 bases lining up with TRBD1. V dropped 2 bases and J dropped 0; count of bases not matched to a gene: 9. The CDR3 has 18 amino acids. From germline, CDR1 is ENHRY and CDR2 SYGVKD.

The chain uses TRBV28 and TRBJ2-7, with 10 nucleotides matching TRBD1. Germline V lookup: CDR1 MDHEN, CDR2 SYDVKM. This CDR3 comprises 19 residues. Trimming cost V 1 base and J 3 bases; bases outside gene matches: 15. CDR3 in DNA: TGTGCCAGCAGTTTATTGGTCGGGCGGACAGGGGGGACGGTCTACGAGCAGTACTTC. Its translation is CASSLLVGRTGGTVYEQYF.

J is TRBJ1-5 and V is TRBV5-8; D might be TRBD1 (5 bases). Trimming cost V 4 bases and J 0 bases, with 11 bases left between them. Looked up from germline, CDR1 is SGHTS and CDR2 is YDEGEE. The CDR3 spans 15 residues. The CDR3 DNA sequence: TGTGCCAGCAGCGTCAGGGTCCATAGCAATCAGCCCCAGCATTTT. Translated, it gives CASSVRVHSNQPQHF.

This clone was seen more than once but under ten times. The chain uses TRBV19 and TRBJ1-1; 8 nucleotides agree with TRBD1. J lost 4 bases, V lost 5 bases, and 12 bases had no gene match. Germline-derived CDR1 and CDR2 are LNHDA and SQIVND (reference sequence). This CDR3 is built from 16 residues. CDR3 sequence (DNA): TGTGCCAGTAGTTTGACGACAGGGGAACGGCTCACTGAAGCTTTCTTT. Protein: CASSLTTGERLTEAFF.

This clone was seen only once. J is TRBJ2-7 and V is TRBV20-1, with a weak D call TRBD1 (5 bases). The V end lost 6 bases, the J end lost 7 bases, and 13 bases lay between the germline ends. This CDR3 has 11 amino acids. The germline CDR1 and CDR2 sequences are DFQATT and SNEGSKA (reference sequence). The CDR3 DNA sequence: TGCAGTGCAAAAGGGGCTTTGGAGCAGTACTTC. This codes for CSAKGALEQYF.

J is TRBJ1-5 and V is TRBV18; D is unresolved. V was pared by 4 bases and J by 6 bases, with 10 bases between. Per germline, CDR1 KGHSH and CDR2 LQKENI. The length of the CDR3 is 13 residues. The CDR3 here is CASSLATGQPQHF. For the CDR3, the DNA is TGTGCCAGCTCACTGGCCACGGGTCAGCCCCAGCATTTT.